Presented here are 27 T cell receptor beta chains from one specimen sequenced in a study of early T cells in non-severe SARS-CoV-2 infection. TCRdb independently ran MiXCR on the 5' RACE reads; one entry per CDR3 protein. The sample gives fewer than 85,000 distinct CDR3 sequences, approximately 13% of which show up once; roughly 1.2% is in the top ten. The material sequenced was whole blood. The origin of the receptors is an adult who was a healthcare worker with PCR-confirmed SARS-CoV-2 infection or an uninfected control (not recorded which).

This clonotype was seen ten or more times. The rearrangement links TRBV7-9 to TRBJ2-1; no firm D call. CDR1 is SEHNR and CDR2 is FQNEAQ in the germline V gene (reference sequence). The CDR3 totals 14 residues. The V end was cut by 1 base, the J end by 5 bases, with 9 bases between. CDR3 region: CASSLEVRNNEQFF. Written as DNA, the CDR3 is TGTGCCAGCAGCTTAGAGGTTAGGAACAATGAGCAGTTCTTC.

This CDR3 reads CSARIGTTEQFF. CDR3 DNA: TGCAGTGCCCGTATCGGGACTACTGAGCAGTTCTTC. The V and J genes are TRBV20-1 and TRBJ2-1, with 7 bases fitting TRBD2. V gave up 6 bases and J gave up 9 bases; unmatched junction bases: 8. CDR1 is DFQATT and CDR2 is SNEGSKA in the germline V gene (reference sequence). The CDR3 contains 12 residues.

This clonotype was detected ten times or more. The chain combines TRBV7-9 with TRBJ2-3; D possibly corresponds to TRBD2 (6 bases). The germline CDR1 and CDR2 sequences are SEHNR and FQNEAQ (reference sequence). This CDR3 region has 14 residues. With 0 bases removed from V and 6 bases from J, the gap between germline ends came to 10 bases. The CDR3 coding sequence is TGTGCCAGCAGCTTAGCGCGGGGCTTTGATACGCAGTATTTT. Protein sequence: CASSLARGFDTQYF.

This clonotype was counted between two and nine times. V gene TRBV10-3 combines with J gene TRBJ1-5; the D is unclear. Germline V gene lookup returns CDR1 ENHRY and CDR2 SYGVKD. The V end was cut by 0 bases, the J end by 5 bases, with 5 bases between. The CDR3 loop spans 13 amino acids. In DNA form, the CDR3 reads TGTGCCATCAGTGAGTCGCAAGATCAGCCCCAGCATTTT. Protein: CAISESQDQPQHF.

The chain is built from TRBV27 and TRBJ2-7; D gene ambiguous. With 4 bases removed from V and 3 bases from J, the gap between germline ends came to 10 bases. From germline, CDR1 is MNHEY and CDR2 SMNVEV (reference sequence). This CDR3 comprises 13 residues. The CDR3 DNA follows: TGTGCCAGCAGTTACGCCAGGAGCTACGAGCAGTACTTC. Protein sequence: CASSYARSYEQYF.

This clonotype came up many times. This chain connects TRBV20-1 to TRBJ1-2; 8 bases are shared with TRBD1. The CDR3 spans 15 residues. With V trimmed by 0 bases and J by 7 bases, 10 bases remained unmatched. CDR1 is DFQATT, CDR2 SNEGSKA, per germline (reference sequence). The CDR3 is CSAREGGRGLAGYTF. CDR3 coding DNA: TGCAGTGCTAGAGAGGGAGGCAGGGGGCTTGCTGGCTACACCTTC.

This clonotype occurred many times. The chain recombines TRBV5-1 with TRBJ1-4; D may be TRBD1 (6 bases). The CDR3 sequence is 14 residues long. Germline V gene data show CDR1 as SGHRS and CDR2 as YFSETQ. V lost 0 bases to trimming and J lost 8 bases, with 11 bases between them. CDR3 sequence (DNA): TGCGCCAGCAGCTTGGGATCAGGGGAAGAAAAACTGTTTTTT. Amino acids: CASSLGSGEEKLFF.

This clonotype came up many times. The rearrangement uses TRBV7-8 and TRBJ1-4, with 8 bases matching TRBD1. This CDR3 contains 17 residues. CDR1 is SGHVS, CDR2 FQNEAQ, per germline. After removal of 5 bases from V and 4 bases from J, the junction contained 12 bases not matched to a gene. In nucleotides, the CDR3 is TGTGCCAGCAGCCCCCCCTGGACAGGGCCCGATAATGAAAAACTGTTTTTT. It codes for CASSPPWTGPDNEKLFF.

This clonotype was recorded at least ten times. The chain carries TRBV24-1 and TRBJ2-2, with D possibly matching TRBD2 (7 bases). Germline V lookup: CDR1 KGHDR, CDR2 SFDVKD. The CDR3 is made up of 15 amino acids. Trimming took off 7 bases at V and 0 bases at J, with 11 bases between the two ends. CDR3 sequence reads: CATRGGGPNTGELFF. The DNA of the CDR3 is TGTGCCACCAGGGGCGGGGGCCCGAACACCGGGGAGCTGTTTTTT.

This clonotype was found many times. The chain couples TRBV29-1 to TRBJ1-5; tentatively, D is TRBD1 (5 bases). Trimming took 4 bases from V and 9 from J, leaving 10 bases between them. The CDR3 runs to 11 residues. Germline CDR1 SQVTM, CDR2 ANQGSEA. The CDR3 coding sequence is TGCAGCGTTGCAGGGCCGGGGCCCCAGCATTTT. Its protein is CSVAGPGPQHF.

In its sample, this clonotype was seen a few times. The rearrangement joins TRBV3-1 to TRBJ1-1, with a possible D match to TRBD1 (5 bases). The V end was cut by 1 base, the J end by 1 base, with 10 bases between. Germline CDR1 LGHDT, CDR2 YNNKEL (reference sequence). The CDR3 totals 15 residues. The CDR3 coding sequence is TGTGCCAGCAGCCAAGGACAGCTTAAGAACACTGAAGCTTTCTTT. It yields the protein CASSQGQLKNTEAFF.

This clonotype was recorded a few times. This sequence joins TRBV7-9 and TRBJ1-6; D unresolved. Per germline, CDR1 SEHNR and CDR2 FQNEAQ (reference sequence). The ends were cut back, 5 bases at V and 11 bases at J, with 10 bases in the middle. The CDR3 covers 12 residues. CDR3 residues: CASSLPLAPLHF. The DNA of the CDR3 is TGTGCCAGCAGCCTGCCCCTTGCACCCCTCCACTTT.

In its sample, this clonotype was seen many times. V is TRBV20-1 and J is TRBJ2-7; D is perhaps TRBD2 (6 bases). The germline gives CDR1 DFQATT, CDR2 SNEGSKA (reference sequence). V was pared by 3 bases and J by 1 base, with 13 bases between. The CDR3 is 14 amino acids. Here the CDR3 reads CSAREGSGSYEQYF. CDR3 sequence (DNA): TGCAGTGCTAGGGAAGGTAGCGGTTCCTACGAGCAGTACTTC.

This clonotype has a count of ten or more. The V and J genes are TRBV7-8 and TRBJ2-1, with 10 bases lining up with TRBD1. J gave up 8 bases and V 8 bases, and 21 bases lay outside the gene matches. Germline CDR1 is SGHVS and CDR2 is FQNEAQ. This CDR3 has 18 amino acids. CDR3 in amino acids: CASGYHSGTGAVSYEQFF. The CDR3 DNA sequence: TGTGCCAGCGGTTATCATTCCGGGACAGGGGCGGTTAGTTATGAGCAGTTCTTC.

This clonotype came up many times. This chain links TRBV12-3 or TRBV12-4 with TRBJ2-6; D assignment may be TRBD1 or TRBD2 (6 bases each). Trimming removed 6 bases from V and 4 bases from J, with 13 bases in between. The CDR3 sequence is 15 residues long. CDR3 protein: CASREQGLGANVLTF. For the CDR3, the DNA is TGTGCCAGCAGGGAACAGGGACTCGGGGCCAACGTCCTGACTTTC.

This clonotype was counted at least ten times. The V call is TRBV4-2, the J call TRBJ2-3, with D unresolved. The CDR3 runs to 14 residues. Trimming removed 0 bases from V and 7 bases from J, with 11 bases in between. Germline CDR1 LGHNA, CDR2 YNFKEQ. The CDR3 DNA is TGTGCCAGCAGCCAAGATGACTGGTCAAATACGCAGTATTTT. It yields the protein CASSQDDWSNTQYF.

This clonotype was found many times. CDR3 DNA: TGTGCCAGCAGCCCCACCCGGACTAGCTTCGATGAGCAGTTCTTC. Amino acid sequence: CASSPTRTSFDEQFF. This chain joins TRBV14 and TRBJ2-1, with 8 bases aligning to TRBD2. This CDR3 has 15 amino acids. The J segment lost 8 bases and the V segment lost 4 bases, leaving 10 bases of the junction unmatched. Germline loops: CDR1 SGHDN, CDR2 FVKESK.

This clonotype was seen repeatedly, ten times or more. This chain links TRBV7-2 with TRBJ2-3, with 9 bases matching TRBD2. The CDR3 consists of 16 residues. V lost 5 bases, J lost 3 bases, and 9 bases stayed unmatched. The germline CDR1 and CDR2 sequences are SGHTA and FQGNSA. The CDR3 nucleotides read TGTGCCAGCAGCCCGCAAGCGGGAGGAATAACAGATACGCAGTATTTT. This sequence encodes CASSPQAGGITDTQYF.

V and J are TRBV19 and TRBJ2-7; 9 nucleotides agree with TRBD2. The CDR3 loop spans 14 amino acids. Germline V CDR1 and CDR2: LNHDA, SQIVND (reference sequence). With V trimmed by 5 bases and J by 1 base, 3 bases remained unmatched. The CDR3 is CASSGGLASYEQYF. The CDR3 DNA follows: TGTGCCAGTAGTGGGGGACTAGCATCCTACGAGCAGTACTTC.

This clonotype was seen at least ten times. The chain couples TRBV2 to TRBJ1-6; the match to TRBD1 covers 7 bases. Trimming took 3 bases from V and 9 from J; bases not matched to a gene: 8. Germline CDR1 is SNHLY and CDR2 is FYNNEI. CDR3 length equals 15 residues. The CDR3 loop is CASSEMDRLGSPLHF. CDR3 DNA: TGTGCCAGCAGTGAGATGGACAGGTTGGGTTCACCCCTCCACTTT.

There are many counts of this clonotype. The rearrangement joins TRBV2 to TRBJ2-1; 12 bases fit TRBD2. Germline V gene data show CDR1 as SNHLY and CDR2 as FYNNEI. The CDR3 is 19 residues long. The J segment lost 3 bases and the V segment lost 7 bases, leaving 16 bases of the junction unmatched. As DNA, the CDR3 is TGTGCCAGCATGGCTCCTGCAGGACTAGCGGGACTCTTCTACAATGAGCAGTTCTTC. It codes for CASMAPAGLAGLFYNEQFF.

This clonotype has ten or more counts. The J gene is TRBJ2-7, the V gene TRBV6-6, with D perhaps matching TRBD1 or TRBD2 (5 bases each). Trimming took 0 bases from V and 1 from J, leaving 10 bases between them. CDR3 length: 15 amino acids. CDR1 and CDR2 from the germline V gene are MNHNY and SVGAGI (reference sequence). For the CDR3, the DNA is TGTGCCAGCAGTTACTCGATGGGGGATTCCTACGAGCAGTACTTC. It specifies CASSYSMGDSYEQYF.

This clonotype showed up many times. The J gene is TRBJ2-7, the V gene TRBV7-6; D is unclear. The V and J ends lost 6 bases and 3 bases respectively, with 18 bases between them. Germline lookup yields CDR1 SGHVS and CDR2 FNYEAQ. CDR3 size: 15 residues. The CDR3 DNA is TGTGCCAGCAGTTATACCCAGGTTGGGATCTACGAGCAGTACTTC. This encodes CASSYTQVGIYEQYF.

This clonotype was observed many times. The rearrangement joins TRBV13 to TRBJ2-3; D might be TRBD1 (6 bases). CDR3 length equals 14 residues. V dropped 5 bases and J dropped 4 bases, with 13 bases sitting between them. In germline, CDR1 is PRHDT, CDR2 FYEKMQ (reference sequence). In nucleotides, the CDR3 is TGTGCCAGCAGCACAGGGTCAAGCGCAGATACGCAGTATTTT. The encoded protein is CASSTGSSADTQYF. The whole variable domain, filled in from reference TRBV13 and TRBJ2-3, reads AAGVIQSPRHLIKEKRETATLKCYPIPRHDTVYWYQQGPGQDPQFLISFYEKMQSDKGSIPDRFSAQQFSDYHSELNMSSLELGDSALYFCASSTGSSADTQYFGPGTRLTVL.

This clonotype was seen ten or more times. The V and J genes are TRBV27 and TRBJ2-5; weak D call: TRBD2 (6 bases). The germline V and J ends were trimmed by 8 bases and 4 bases, with 20 bases remaining between them. The V gene's germline CDR1 is MNHEY and CDR2 SMNVEV (reference sequence). The CDR3 runs to 15 residues. CDR3 sequence reads: CASGFPGLGRETQYF. CDR3 DNA sequence: TGTGCCAGCGGATTTCCGGGACTCGGTAGAGAGACCCAGTACTTC.

This clonotype has a count of ten or more. The rearrangement joins TRBV7-2 to TRBJ1-5, with D hard to call. Per germline, CDR1 SGHTA and CDR2 FQGNSA. The V end was cut by 1 base, the J end by 6 bases, with 7 bases between. The CDR3 is 13 residues long. The CDR3 DNA follows: TGTGCCAGCAGCTTAGAACTGGCTCAGCCCCAGCATTTT. Amino acid sequence: CASSLELAQPQHF.

The sample holds many counts of this clonotype. This chain links TRBV20-1 with TRBJ1-4; D remains unclear. The V end was cut by 4 bases, the J end by 8 bases, with 20 bases between. The CDR3 covers 15 residues. Per the germline V gene, CDR1 is DFQATT and CDR2 is SNEGSKA (reference sequence). DNA for the CDR3: TGCAGTGCTACGCCCGGGCCAGATAAGGTGGAAAAACTGTTTTTT. Translation gives CSATPGPDKVEKLFF.